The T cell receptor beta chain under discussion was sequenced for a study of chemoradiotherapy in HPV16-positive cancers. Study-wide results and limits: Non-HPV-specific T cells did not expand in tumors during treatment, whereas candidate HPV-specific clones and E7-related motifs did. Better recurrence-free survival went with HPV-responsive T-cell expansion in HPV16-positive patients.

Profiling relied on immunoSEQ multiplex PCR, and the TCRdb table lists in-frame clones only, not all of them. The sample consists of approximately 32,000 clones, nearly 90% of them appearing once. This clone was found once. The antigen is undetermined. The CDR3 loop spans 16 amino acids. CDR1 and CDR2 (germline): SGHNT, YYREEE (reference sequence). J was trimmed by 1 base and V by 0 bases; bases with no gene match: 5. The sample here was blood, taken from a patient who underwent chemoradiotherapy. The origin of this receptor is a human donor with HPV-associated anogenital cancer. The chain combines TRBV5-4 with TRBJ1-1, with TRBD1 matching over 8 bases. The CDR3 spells CASSLGQGKANTEAFF. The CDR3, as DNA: TGTGCCAGCAGCTTGGGACAGGGGAAGGCGAACACTGAAGCTTTCTTT. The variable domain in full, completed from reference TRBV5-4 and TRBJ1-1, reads ETGVTQSPTHLIKTRGQQVTLRCSSQSGHNTVSWYQQALGQGPQFIFQYYREEENGRGNFPPRFSGLQFPNYSSELNVNALELDDSALYLCASSLGQGKANTEAFFGQGTRLTVV.